Listed below are T cell receptor beta chains from one sample, sequenced in a study of cytomegalovirus exposure and HLA in healthy donors. Libraries were prepared by immunoSEQ multiplex PCR; TCRdb keeps only in-frame clonotypes and omits some of them. In the table there are about 130,000 clones, over 70% of which are singletons. The sequenced sample was PBMCs. All receptors derive from a female donor in good health and CMV-seronegative. The CDR3 runs from the conserved cysteine through the conserved F or W.

j_call v_call cdr3_aa
TRBJ2-3 TRBV5-4 CASSLKSGGNTDTQYF
TRBJ2-1 TRBV25-1 CASSLAGVVYNEQFF
TRBJ2-4 TRBV5-6 CASSPGPLAKNIQYF
TRBJ2-2 TRBV9 CASSVEQNTGELFF
TRBJ2-7 TRBV18 CASSIRTGGANEQYF
TRBJ2-1 TRBV11-2 CASSFGGGVNEQFF
TRBJ2-3 TRBV4-1 CASSQLRGLAADTQYF
TRBJ1-2 TRBV21-1 CASRGKEDRGFGYTF
TRBJ2-5 TRBV7-3 CASSLVGGRETQYF
TRBJ2-7 TRBV6-5 CASRRVHEQYF
TRBJ1-3 TRBV6-5 CASRETAAEENTIYF
TRBJ1-4 TRBV5-1 CASSLGQGVEKLFF
- TRBV9 CASSVAVGASYEQYF
TRBJ2-2 TRBV9 CASSVVASGGTGELFF
TRBJ2-5 TRBV19 CASSGHRGRTETQYF
TRBJ2-3 TRBV5-4 CASSFAEASADTQYF
TRBJ2-7 TRBV4-1 CASSQVPIGEQYF
TRBJ1-1 TRBV5-1 CASSLARVSANTEAFF
TRBJ2-2 TRBV7-7 CASSLRGDFIGGELFF
TRBJ1-1 TRBV9 CASSVVVGGHTEAFF
TRBJ2-1 TRBV7-7 CASSLDRSSNEQFF
TRBJ2-5 TRBV18 CASSPGLAGMLKETQYF
TRBJ1-1 TRBV6-1 CASTISRGNTEAFF
TRBJ2-1 TRBV7-3 CASSLAGGRYEQFF
TRBJ1-5 TRBV19 CASMPGGLINQPQHF
TRBJ2-3 TRBV7-9 CASSYPGRTDTQYF
TRBJ1-2 TRBV5-3 CARSLRNWRGSHGYTF
TRBJ2-7 TRBV21-1 CASSPRYEQYF
TRBJ2-1 TRBV6-6 CASSYPGTTYNEQFF
TRBJ2-3 TRBV6-5 CASSYGQRARTDTQYF
TRBJ2-7 TRBV10-2 CASGAQGQGPYEQYF
TRBJ2-5 TRBV6-1 CASSEAAGLTETQYF
TRBJ2-5 TRBV11-2 CASSLDAGLAVETQYF
TRBJ2-2 TRBV5-1 CASREMSANTGELFF
TRBJ2-5 TRBV2 CANGLSLWETQYF
TRBJ2-1 TRBV7-2 CASSPDRGGYNEQFF
TRBJ2-7 TRBV9 CASSVSGSVLEQYF
TRBJ1-1 TRBV28 CASRPDRVGVAFF
TRBJ2-5 TRBV9 CASSVETGGPQETQYF
TRBJ2-1 TRBV2 CASSGDSSYNEQFF
TRBJ2-1 TRBV28 CASSSQLYEGVGNEQFF
TRBJ2-2 TRBV5-1 CASTRQGSYANTGELFF
TRBJ2-3 TRBV7-9 CASSKVTSGTRDTQYF
TRBJ1-1 TRBV6-5 CASRGDRFRNTEAFF
TRBJ1-5 TRBV7-9 CASSLAAGKNQPQHF